The 18 T cell receptor beta chains presented below share a single source sample, sequenced in a study of blood T cell repertoires in COVID-19. The method was immunoSEQ multiplex PCR; TCRdb's version includes in-frame clones alone and lacks a portion of them. This table holds roughly 98,000 clones, about 80% found once. The sequencing input was peripheral blood. Receptors originate from a man aged 70 or older with active or convalescent COVID-19.

This clone has a handful of counts. CDR3 sequence (DNA): TGTGCCAGCAGACAGGGGACCTATAATTCACCCCTCCACTTT. Protein sequence: CASRQGTYNSPLHF. The rearrangement links TRBV25-1 to TRBJ1-6, with TRBD1 matching over 7 bases. Germline-derived CDR1 and CDR2 are MGHDK and SYGVNS. V dropped 6 bases and J dropped 2; count of bases not matched to a gene: 1. The CDR3 extends over 14 amino acids.

V gene TRBV9 combines with J gene TRBJ2-5; 8 bases map to TRBD2. J lost 5 bases, V lost 4 bases, and 10 bases had no gene match. Germline-derived CDR1 and CDR2 are SGDLS and YYNGEE. The CDR3 is made up of 15 amino acids. The CDR3 protein is CASSSPRGGGETQYF. The CDR3 DNA sequence: TGTGCCAGCAGCTCCCCTCGGGGCGGGGGGGAGACCCAGTACTTC. Together with reference TRBV9 and TRBJ2-5, the CDR3 gives the full variable domain: DSGVTQTPKHLITATGQRVTLRCSPRSGDLSVYWYQQSLDQGLQFLIQYYNGEERAKGNILERFSAQQFPDLHSELNLSSLELGDSALYFCASSSPRGGGETQYFGPGTRLLVL.

The rearrangement uses TRBV19 and TRBJ2-2, with D unresolved. The germline CDR1 and CDR2 sequences are LNHDA and SQIVND (reference sequence). The CDR3 spans 14 residues. The germline V and J ends were trimmed by 7 bases and 1 base, with 10 bases remaining between them. The CDR3 here is CASMRKVNTGELFF. The CDR3 DNA reads as TGTGCCAGTATGCGGAAAGTGAACACCGGGGAGCTGTTTTTT.

The chain carries TRBV7-2 and TRBJ1-2; D unclear. Looked up from germline, CDR1 is SGHTA and CDR2 is FQGNSA. The length of the CDR3 is 13 residues. V was cut by 0 bases and J by 3 bases, with 5 bases left in between. CDR3 sequence: CASSLAADYGYTF. The CDR3 DNA sequence: TGTGCCAGCAGCTTAGCGGCTGACTATGGCTACACCTTC.

J is TRBJ2-2 and V is TRBV6-5; the D gene is possibly TRBD2 (6 bases). Germline values: CDR1 MNHEY, CDR2 SVGAGI. The V end was cut by 4 bases, the J end by 7 bases, with 7 bases between. CDR3 length equals 12 residues. CDR3 amino acids: CASSLGGGELFF. CDR3 DNA sequence: TGTGCCAGCAGTTTGGGGGGCGGGGAGCTGTTTTTT.

The chain joins TRBV18 to TRBJ1-3; maybe TRBD1 (5 bases). The CDR3 is 15 residues long. V lost 2 bases, J lost 2 bases, and 10 bases lay in between. The V gene's germline CDR1 is KGHSH and CDR2 LQKENI. DNA for the CDR3: TGTGCCAGCTCACCAACCAGGGTGGCTGGAAACACCATATATTTT. Amino acids: CASSPTRVAGNTIYF.

This clone has only a few counts. The genes are TRBV6-5 and TRBJ1-5; D unresolved. Germline V lookup: CDR1 MNHEY, CDR2 SVGAGI. The CDR3 has 15 residues. Trimming removed 6 bases from V and 1 base from J, with 13 bases in between. CDR3 protein: CASSRGGTSNQPQHF. The DNA for the CDR3 is TGTGCCAGCAGCAGAGGTGGAACCAGCAATCAGCCCCAGCATTTT.

This chain joins TRBV9 and TRBJ1-6; maybe TRBD1 (5 bases). V was clipped by 7 bases and J by 9 bases, with 11 bases between them. Germline CDR1 is SGDLS and CDR2 is YYNGEE. The CDR3 totals 12 residues. CDR3 coding DNA: TGTGCCAGCTCCCGGGGGGGTTCACCCCTCCACTTT. Its translation: CASSRGGSPLHF.

This rearrangement joins TRBV6-2 or TRBV6-3 to TRBJ2-3; D is undetermined. Trimming cost V 2 bases and J 9 bases, with 18 bases left between them. CDR3 length: 15 amino acids. CDR1 is MNHEY and CDR2 is SVGEGT in the germline V gene. The CDR3 loop is CASSYRILTAGTQYF. The CDR3 DNA reads as TGTGCCAGCAGTTACCGGATTCTGACTGCCGGGACGCAGTATTTT.

This chain joins TRBV5-1 and TRBJ2-1; 12 nucleotides agree with TRBD2. Germline lookup yields CDR1 SGHRS and CDR2 YFSETQ. The CDR3 loop spans 19 amino acids. V gave up 3 bases and J gave up 0 bases; unmatched junction bases: 10. Here the CDR3 reads CASSSPGTSGQSSYNEQFF. DNA for the CDR3: TGCGCCAGCAGCTCACCCGGGACTAGCGGGCAAAGCTCCTACAATGAGCAGTTCTTC.

This rearrangement joins TRBV6-5 to TRBJ2-3; D not certain. Germline CDR1 is MNHEY and CDR2 is SVGAGI. Trimming took off 6 bases at V and 4 bases at J, with 8 bases between the two ends. The CDR3 is 12 residues long. CDR3 bases: TGTGCCAGCAGGACGACTCCAGATACGCAGTATTTT. This translates into CASRTTPDTQYF.

The chain joins TRBV6-5 to TRBJ2-7; maybe TRBD1 (6 bases). The germline CDR1 and CDR2 sequences are MNHEY and SVGAGI. V was trimmed by 0 bases and J by 4 bases, leaving 16 bases between them. The CDR3 has 16 amino acids. The CDR3 region is CASSYSIQGWGYEQYF. CDR3 bases: TGTGCCAGCAGTTACTCGATACAGGGATGGGGATACGAGCAGTACTTC.

This clone was seen only once. This chain links TRBV6-2 or TRBV6-3 with TRBJ2-1; 7 nucleotides agree with TRBD2. There are 15 residues in the CDR3. The germline gives CDR1 MNHEY, CDR2 SVGEGT. V shed 5 bases, J shed 0 bases, and the junction held 4 bases outside the gene matches. The CDR3 region is CASSPTSSSYNEQFF. The CDR3 DNA reads TGTGCCAGCAGTCCGACTAGCAGCTCCTACAATGAGCAGTTCTTC.

The chain employs TRBV3-1 (or the pseudogene TRBV3-2) and TRBJ1-2, with TRBD1 matching over 7 bases. This CDR3 contains 13 residues. Per the germline V gene, CDR1 is LGHDT and CDR2 is YNNKEL (reference sequence). With 5 bases clipped from V and 8 bases from J, the junction kept 8 bases outside the gene matches. The CDR3 protein is CASSTTGTVGYTF. DNA for the CDR3: TGTGCCAGCAGCACGACCGGGACAGTGGGCTACACCTTC.

The chain combines TRBV19 with TRBJ1-2, with 7 bases fitting TRBD1. Germline CDR1 reads LNHDA; CDR2 reads SQIVND (reference sequence). The CDR3 is 14 amino acids. V lost 5 bases and J lost 4; bases outside the gene matches: 7. CDR3 residues: CASSLQTGPYGYTF. The CDR3, as DNA: TGTGCCAGTAGTCTCCAGACAGGGCCCTATGGCTACACCTTC.

The chain combines TRBV25-1 with TRBJ2-1; tentatively, D is TRBD2 (6 bases). Trimming left V 6 bases short and J 2 bases short, with 8 bases between. Germline values: CDR1 MGHDK, CDR2 SYGVNS. There are 13 residues in the CDR3. The CDR3 here is CASSRGTYNEQFF. CDR3 nucleotide sequence: TGTGCCAGCAGCCGGGGGACCTACAATGAGCAGTTCTTC.

The chain links TRBV7-9 to TRBJ1-1; D is unresolved. Germline V gene lookup returns CDR1 SEHNR and CDR2 FQNEAQ (reference sequence). The length of the CDR3 is 13 residues. V was shortened by 11 bases and J by 6 bases, with 19 bases between the two germline ends. The CDR3 region is CAGGREPVAEAFF. The CDR3 DNA reads TGTGCCGGCGGGAGGGAGCCAGTCGCTGAAGCTTTCTTT.

V is TRBV6-5 and J is TRBJ1-1; D is uncertain. The V gene lost 2 bases and the J gene lost 4 bases, with 14 bases spanning the gap. Germline lookup yields CDR1 MNHEY and CDR2 SVGAGI. The CDR3 has 15 amino acids. The CDR3 bases are TGTGCCAGCAGTTACAGGGAGGGTGGGAGCACTGAAGCTTTCTTT. This encodes CASSYREGGSTEAFF.